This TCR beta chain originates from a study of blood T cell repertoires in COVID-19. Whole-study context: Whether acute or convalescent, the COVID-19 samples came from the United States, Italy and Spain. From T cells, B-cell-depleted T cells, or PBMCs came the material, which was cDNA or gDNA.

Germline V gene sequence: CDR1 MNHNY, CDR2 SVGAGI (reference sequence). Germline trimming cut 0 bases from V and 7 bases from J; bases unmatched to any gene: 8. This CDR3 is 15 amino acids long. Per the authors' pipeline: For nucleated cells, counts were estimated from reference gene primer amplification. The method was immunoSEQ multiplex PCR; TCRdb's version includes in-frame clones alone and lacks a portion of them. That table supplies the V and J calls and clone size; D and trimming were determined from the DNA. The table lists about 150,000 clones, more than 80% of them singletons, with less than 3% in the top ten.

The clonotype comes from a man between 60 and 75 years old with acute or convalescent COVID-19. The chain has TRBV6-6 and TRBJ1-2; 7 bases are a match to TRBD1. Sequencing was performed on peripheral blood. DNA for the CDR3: TGTGCCAGCAGTTACTCCCCGGACAGGCGGACTGGCTACACCTTC. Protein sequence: CASSYSPDRRTGYTF.